The 3 T cell receptor beta chains in this list originate from one sample, sequenced in a study of blood T cell repertoires in COVID-19. Method: immunoSEQ multiplex PCR; TCRdb's copy keeps in-frame clones and lacks some. The sample yields more than 150,000 clones, roughly four fifths seen once. Source material: PBMCs or T cells enriched from blood (not recorded which). The receptors were sampled from a man aged 40-55 years who had recovered from COVID-19.

The table lists this clone with a few counts. The chain has TRBV5-4 and TRBJ1-1, with 7 positions matching TRBD1. Unmatched junction bases numbered 10, after V lost 1 base and J lost 4 bases. The CDR3 totals 16 residues. Germline V gives CDR1 SGHNT, CDR2 YYREEE (reference sequence). The CDR3 loop is CASSLFRGGAGTEAFF. The CDR3 nucleotides are TGTGCCAGCAGCTTGTTCAGAGGGGGCGCGGGCACTGAAGCTTTCTTT. Full variable domain (missing parts from reference TRBV5-4 and TRBJ1-1): ETGVTQSPTHLIKTRGQQVTLRCSSQSGHNTVSWYQQALGQGPQFIFQYYREEENGRGNFPPRFSGLQFPNYSSELNVNALELDDSALYLCASSLFRGGAGTEAFFGQGTRLTVV.

Notes on this clone: Germline and junction disagree at one end, which may indicate a read error. The chain joins TRBV5-1 to TRBJ1-1; D is undetermined. Germline CDR1 is SGHRS and CDR2 is YFSETQ. The CDR3 totals 13 residues. The CDR3 bases are TGCGCCAGCACCTTGCTATCAAACACTGAAGCTTTCTTT. Translating gives CASTLLSNTEAFF.

The table lists this clone with a few counts. The chain joins TRBV18 to TRBJ1-5, with 8 bases that match TRBD1. CDR3 size: 15 residues. CDR1 and CDR2 (germline): KGHSH, LQKENI. J gave up 7 bases and V 6 bases, and 11 bases lay outside the gene matches. CDR3 loop: CASSQTGDLAQPQHF. In DNA, the CDR3 is TGTGCCAGCTCGCAGACAGGGGACCTTGCGCAGCCCCAGCATTTT.